The 11 T cell receptor beta chains below come from one sample, sequenced in a study of T cell responses to AZD1222 COVID-19 vaccine (dated by TCRdb to 2020 to 2022). The library was prepared using the immunoSEQ multiplex PCR assay. TCRdb provides this immuneACCESS table in a form limited to in-frame rearrangements. Some clones are lacking; in checked studies, under half of them reflect an unresolved V gene, and why the rest are absent is not known. The sample profile shows about 99,000 clones; about nine tenths of them were found once. The ten largest clones capture 4% to 5.5% of the sample. In the paper's terms, the time point label means: baseline before first vaccination. The sequencing used peripheral blood, collected on day 0 of AZD1222 vaccination. Every receptor here comes from an adult in good health.

V usage is TRBV11-2 and J usage is TRBJ1-1; 7 bases are a match to TRBD1. This CDR3 has 14 amino acids. The germline V gene encodes CDR1 SGHAT and CDR2 FQNNGV. V shed 5 bases and J 6 bases; nucleotides not matched to a gene: 9. CDR3 DNA sequence: TGTGCCAGCAGCAAGCCTCGACAGGGCCCTGAAGCTTTCTTT. Protein product: CASSKPRQGPEAFF.

The genes are TRBV30 and TRBJ1-1; TRBD1 is a possible D gene (5 bases). Trimming stripped 3 bases from V and 6 bases from J, with 20 bases between. This CDR3 contains 15 residues. Germline V gene data show CDR1 as GTSNPN and CDR2 as SVGIG (reference sequence). Here the CDR3 reads CAWSKPGPVAPEAFF. The CDR3 DNA is TGTGCCTGGAGCAAACCGGGACCCGTAGCGCCTGAAGCTTTCTTT.

This clone is medium-sized by share. The chain uses TRBV28 and TRBJ1-1; D call uncertain. The CDR3 spans 12 residues. V shed 3 bases and J shed 4 bases, with 6 bases lying between them. The germline V gene has CDR1 MDHEN and CDR2 SYDVKM. Here the CDR3 reads CASSFWVTEAFF. The CDR3 nucleotides read TGTGCCAGCAGTTTTTGGGTCACTGAAGCTTTCTTT.

The V and J genes are TRBV19 and TRBJ1-1, with D possibly being TRBD1 (6 bases). CDR3 length equals 14 residues. Germline CDR1 is LNHDA and CDR2 is SQIVND (reference sequence). Between the trimmed V and J ends, which lost 5 bases and 2 bases, there was a span of 12 bases. The CDR3 DNA is TGTGCCAGTAGTGGGTGGACAGTCAACACTGAAGCTTTCTTT. Translated, it gives CASSGWTVNTEAFF.

This clone was detected a few times. The V gene is TRBV28, the J gene TRBJ1-5; 9 nucleotides align to TRBD1. From germline, CDR1 is MDHEN and CDR2 SYDVKM. The CDR3 is made up of 17 amino acids. V dropped 3 bases and J dropped 4; count of bases not matched to a gene: 10. The CDR3 sequence: CASSFSGQGHFNQPQHF. The DNA of the CDR3 is TGTGCCAGCAGTTTTTCCGGACAGGGGCATTTTAATCAGCCCCAGCATTTT.

V is TRBV10-1 and J is TRBJ1-6; D unresolved. This CDR3 has 11 amino acids. CDR1 and CDR2 (germline): WNHNN, SYGVQD (reference sequence). The V gene lost 10 bases and the J gene lost 13 bases, with 14 bases spanning the gap. The CDR3 is CAIGRPSPLHF. The CDR3 nucleotides are TGCGCCATCGGCAGGCCATCCCCCCTCCACTTT.

The CDR3 region is CASSSHRVARRNEQFF. CDR3 sequence (DNA): TGTGCCAGCAGTTCCCACAGGGTGGCCAGGCGCAATGAGCAGTTCTTC. The chain is built from TRBV28 and TRBJ2-1; tentative D call: TRBD1 (6 bases). The CDR3 is 16 amino acids. Germline CDR1 is MDHEN and CDR2 is SYDVKM. V was clipped by 4 bases and J by 6 bases, with 19 bases between them. The variable domain in full, with the rest retrieved from reference TRBV28 and TRBJ2-1, is DVKVTQSSRYLVKRTGEKVFLECVQDMDHENMFWYRQDPGLGLRLIYFSYDVKMKEKGDIPEGYSVSREKKERFSLILESASTNQTSMYLCASSSHRVARRNEQFFGPGTRLTVL.

This chain uses TRBV28 with TRBJ2-5, with D possibly called TRBD1 or TRBD2 (6 bases each). The V end was cut by 5 bases, the J end by 4 bases, with 14 bases between. The CDR3 consists of 14 residues. In germline, CDR1 is MDHEN, CDR2 SYDVKM. CDR3 amino acids: CASSAIGGLETQYF. The CDR3 DNA reads as TGTGCCAGCAGTGCCATAGGGGGGCTAGAGACCCAGTACTTC.

This chain links TRBV19 with TRBJ1-5, with a tentative D call TRBD1 (5 bases). This CDR3 spans 13 amino acids. Germline V gene lookup returns CDR1 LNHDA and CDR2 SQIVND (reference sequence). Trimming shortened V by 5 bases and J by 4 bases, and 9 bases separated the two germline ends. The CDR3 nucleotides read TGTGCCAGTAGTTACGACAGAAATCAGCCCCAGCATTTT. Amino acid sequence: CASSYDRNQPQHF.

In its sample, this clone was seen once. The chain recombines TRBV4-3 with TRBJ2-2; no clear D. The CDR3 runs to 16 residues. V lost 1 base to trimming and J lost 1 base, with 10 bases between them. Germline V gene sequence: CDR1 LGHNA, CDR2 YSLEER. The CDR3 sequence is CASSQAARLNTGELFF. In DNA form, the CDR3 reads TGCGCCAGCAGCCAAGCCGCCAGGTTGAACACCGGGGAGCTGTTTTTT.

V is TRBV7-2 and J is TRBJ2-2; tentative D call: TRBD1 (6 bases). The CDR3 has 17 amino acids. V lost 2 bases to trimming and J lost 4 bases, with 17 bases between them. Germline CDR1 and CDR2: SGHTA and FQGNSA. The CDR3 reads CASSLRILRQATGELFF. CDR3 coding DNA: TGTGCCAGCAGCTTACGTATCCTTAGACAGGCCACCGGGGAGCTGTTTTTT.